The next 22 T cell receptor beta chains were all read from a single sample in a study of cytomegalovirus exposure and HLA in healthy donors. Vbeta (60) and Jbeta (13) primers were used in the PCR. The table came from immunoSEQ multiplex PCR; TCRdb's copy has only in-frame clones and leaves some out. This listing includes 68,000 or so clones. The sample was PBMCs. The receptors were sampled from a boy aged 10-17 years in good health and CMV-seronegative.

The gene calls are TRBV30 and TRBJ2-3; 9 nucleotides agree with TRBD1. The J segment lost 5 bases and the V segment lost 3 bases, leaving 9 bases of the junction unmatched. The V gene's germline CDR1 is GTSNPN and CDR2 SVGIG (reference sequence). This CDR3 comprises 15 residues. CDR3 in amino acids: CAWRLQGAGKDTQYF. In DNA form, the CDR3 reads TGTGCCTGGAGGCTACAGGGGGCGGGTAAAGATACGCAGTATTTT.

This rearrangement joins TRBV7-9 to TRBJ1-2; D might be TRBD1 (6 bases). CDR1 is SEHNR and CDR2 is FQNEAQ in the germline V gene (reference sequence). This CDR3 has 12 residues. Trimming removed 3 bases from V and 4 bases from J, with 6 bases in between. Here the CDR3 DNA reads TGTGCCAGCAGCTTGGACAGCTATGGCTACACCTTC. Encoded protein: CASSLDSYGYTF. The whole variable domain, remainder taken from reference TRBV7-9 and TRBJ1-2, is DTGVSQNPRHKITKRGQNVTFRCDPISEHNRLYWYRQTLGQGPEFLTYFQNEAQLEKSRLLSDRFSAERPKGSFSTLEIQRTEQGDSAMYLCASSLDSYGYTFGSGTRLTVV.

This rearrangement joins TRBV27 to TRBJ2-3; 10 bases are a match to TRBD1. This CDR3 is built from 15 residues. The germline gives CDR1 MNHEY, CDR2 SMNVEV (reference sequence). Trimming took 5 bases from V and 6 from J; bases not matched to a gene: 8. The CDR3 nucleotides read TGTGCCAGCAGTCCCCGGGACAGGGGAGGGGATACGCAGTATTTT. Amino acid sequence: CASSPRDRGGDTQYF.

In DNA form, the CDR3 reads TGTGCCAGTAGCCCGGGACTACTTTACGAGCAGTACTTC. It is translated as CASSPGLLYEQYF. The gene calls are TRBV19 and TRBJ2-7; 7 positions agree with TRBD2. The CDR3 is made up of 13 amino acids. Germline CDR1 is LNHDA and CDR2 is SQIVND (reference sequence). The trim removed 6 bases at V and 4 bases at J, leaving 6 bases unmatched.

This chain uses TRBV30 with TRBJ2-6; D is unclear. Germline loops: CDR1 GTSNPN, CDR2 SVGIG (reference sequence). The ends were cut back, 4 bases at V and 1 base at J, with 2 bases in the middle. CDR3 length equals 12 residues. The CDR3: CAWTSGANVLTF. The DNA of the CDR3 is TGTGCCTGGACTTCTGGGGCCAACGTCCTGACTTTC.

The chain carries TRBV11-2 and TRBJ2-7; perhaps TRBD2 as D (5 bases). The CDR3 contains 18 residues. Germline loops: CDR1 SGHAT, CDR2 FQNNGV. The germline V and J ends were trimmed by 5 bases and 1 base, with 24 bases remaining between them. In nucleotides, the CDR3 is TGTGCCAGCAGCGCGAAAGGGTCTGTAGTGGACTGGTCCTACGAGCAGTACTTC. This codes for CASSAKGSVVDWSYEQYF.

This chain links TRBV11-2 with TRBJ2-3; 9 nucleotides align to TRBD1. Trimming took 6 bases from V and 2 from J; bases not matched to a gene: 9. This CDR3 has 16 residues. Per the germline V gene, CDR1 is SGHAT and CDR2 is FQNNGV. The CDR3 sequence: CASSTTGTGSTDTQYF. CDR3 coding DNA: TGTGCCAGCAGTACTACCGGGACAGGGTCCACAGATACGCAGTATTTT.

This chain connects TRBV30 to TRBJ2-7; TRBD1 matches 7 bases. CDR1 is GTSNPN, CDR2 SVGIG, per germline (reference sequence). The CDR3 runs 13 residues. V shed 4 bases and J 2 bases; nucleotides not matched to a gene: 5. DNA of the CDR3: TGTGCCTGGAAGAAGACAGGGCCCTACGAGCAGTACTTC. Translation: CAWKKTGPYEQYF.

The chain combines TRBV27 with TRBJ2-7; 7 bases are shared with TRBD1. Trimming at V came to 2 bases and at J to 0 bases, leaving 4 bases not matched to a gene. Germline CDR1 and CDR2: MNHEY and SMNVEV (reference sequence). CDR3 length: 15 amino acids. Written as DNA, the CDR3 is TGTGCCAGCAGTTTAGGGGACAGACCCTCCTACGAGCAGTACTTC. Its translation is CASSLGDRPSYEQYF.

V usage is TRBV5-8 and J usage is TRBJ2-7; the match to TRBD2 covers 10 bases. The CDR3 contains 15 residues. Germline trimming cut 2 bases from V and 2 bases from J; bases unmatched to any gene: 4. Looked up from germline, CDR1 is SGHTS and CDR2 is YDEGEE. The CDR3 here is CASSFLAGGAYEQYF. CDR3 in DNA: TGTGCCAGCAGCTTCTTAGCGGGAGGTGCCTACGAGCAGTACTTC.

The chain is built from TRBV5-8 and TRBJ2-1, with 13 bases fitting TRBD2. Germline CDR1 and CDR2: SGHTS and YDEGEE. The CDR3 is 15 residues long. The V segment lost 4 bases and the J segment 5 bases; nucleotides outside the gene matches: 3. CDR3 nucleotide sequence: TGTGCCAGCAGCCTAGGGACTAGCGGGGACAATGAGCAGTTCTTC. Amino acids: CASSLGTSGDNEQFF.

The V and J genes are TRBV9 and TRBJ1-4; 8 bases match TRBD1. The CDR3 consists of 18 residues. The germline V gene has CDR1 SGDLS and CDR2 YYNGEE. V lost 2 bases to trimming and J lost 0 bases; unmatched junction nucleotides: 9. The CDR3 is CASSVSRGLTATNEKLFF. Here the CDR3 DNA reads TGTGCCAGCAGCGTTTCCAGGGGGCTTACGGCAACTAATGAAAAACTGTTTTTT.

The CDR3: CASSTTQGYTEAFF. The CDR3 coding sequence is TGTGCCAGTAGTACCACTCAGGGGTACACTGAAGCTTTCTTT. The J gene is TRBJ1-1, the V gene TRBV19; perhaps TRBD1 as D (6 bases). V lost 4 bases and J lost 3, with 12 bases in between. The CDR3 extends over 14 amino acids. Germline V gene data show CDR1 as LNHDA and CDR2 as SQIVND (reference sequence).

The rearrangement links TRBV7-2 to TRBJ2-2; D remains ambiguous. V lost 1 base and J lost 1, with 7 bases in between. Germline V gives CDR1 SGHTA, CDR2 FQGNSA. This CDR3 has 15 residues. The CDR3 sequence is CASSLGSWNTGELFF. CDR3 in DNA: TGTGCCAGCAGCTTAGGCAGTTGGAACACCGGGGAGCTGTTTTTT.

The rearrangement links TRBV2 to TRBJ2-1; 10 bases are a match to TRBD2. Unmatched junction bases numbered 7, after V lost 1 base and J lost 4 bases. The CDR3 has 17 amino acids. The germline V gene has CDR1 SNHLY and CDR2 FYNNEI. CDR3 bases: TGTGCCAGCAGTGAAGGGAGCGGGAGGGCCCGGTACAATGAGCAGTTCTTC. This sequence encodes CASSEGSGRARYNEQFF.

V usage is TRBV19 and J usage is TRBJ1-3; D is possibly TRBD1 (5 bases). The CDR3 has 14 residues. Germline V gives CDR1 LNHDA, CDR2 SQIVND (reference sequence). With 7 bases removed from V and 1 base from J, the gap between germline ends came to 11 bases. For the CDR3, the DNA is TGTGCCAGTACCATGCCAGGGTCTGGAAACACCATATATTTT. Translated: CASTMPGSGNTIYF.

This rearrangement joins TRBV6-4 to TRBJ2-7; 14 nucleotides line up with TRBD2. V gave up 3 bases and J gave up 5 bases; unmatched junction bases: 3. The CDR3 consists of 15 residues. Germline values: CDR1 MRHNA, CDR2 SNTAGT. The chain's CDR3 is CASSETSGGANEQYF. The CDR3 bases are TGTGCCAGCAGTGAGACTAGCGGGGGGGCGAACGAGCAGTACTTC.

The chain links TRBV2 to TRBJ1-2; no firm D call. Per germline, CDR1 SNHLY and CDR2 FYNNEI. Trimming removed 6 bases at V and 8 bases at J, with 13 bases between. This CDR3 region has 12 residues. The CDR3 here is CASRQRVRGYTF. Here the CDR3 DNA reads TGTGCCAGCAGACAGAGGGTTCGGGGCTACACCTTC.

V and J are TRBV19 and TRBJ2-3; 7 bases are shared with TRBD2. The V and J ends lost 10 bases and 0 bases, in that order; junction bases with no gene match: 7. This CDR3 spans 14 amino acids. Germline loops: CDR1 LNHDA, CDR2 SQIVND (reference sequence). This chain's CDR3 is CATALAISTDTQYF. CDR3 bases: TGTGCCACAGCACTAGCGATAAGCACAGATACGCAGTATTTT.

The V gene is TRBV7-9, the J gene TRBJ2-1; no definite D call. V was clipped by 5 bases and J by 8 bases, with 13 bases between them. The CDR3 is 13 amino acids. The germline V gene encodes CDR1 SEHNR and CDR2 FQNEAQ (reference sequence). The DNA of the CDR3 is TGTGCCAGCAGCCCCTCAAGCCGGGATGAGCAGTTCTTC. Amino acids: CASSPSSRDEQFF.

V gene TRBV4-2 combines with J gene TRBJ2-3, with 11 bases aligning to TRBD2. V lost 4 bases, J lost 6 bases, and 9 bases stayed unmatched. The germline gives CDR1 LGHNA, CDR2 YNFKEQ. The CDR3 sequence is 16 residues long. The CDR3 DNA reads TGTGCCAGCAGCCCCTTAGCGGGGGGGCCTGGGGATACGCAGTATTTT. Residues: CASSPLAGGPGDTQYF.

V gene TRBV11-1 combines with J gene TRBJ2-1, with D possibly TRBD2 on 5 matching bases. This CDR3 has 13 amino acids. Germline assignment: CDR1 SGHAT and CDR2 FQDESV (reference sequence). Trimming cost V 6 bases and J 6 bases, with 12 bases left between them. CDR3 loop: CASSVGSSNEQFF. In DNA, the CDR3 is TGTGCCAGCAGTGTAGGGAGTAGCAATGAGCAGTTCTTC.